The clone carrying this TCR beta chain was counted many times. Germline CDR1 reads SGHVS; CDR2 reads FQNEAQ. CDR3 length: 14 residues. Trimming removed 4 bases from V and 3 bases from J, with 10 bases in between. The data derive from a study of blood T cells in healthy people across ages. Study background: Template switching retrieved approximately one barcoded beta molecule for each two T cells.

Total RNA, at least 5.5 micrograms per sample, came from PBMCs. Alongside a J-beta primer mix, a sample-barcoded 5' primer served in a second PCR lasting about 7 to 12 cycles. TCRdb passed the 5' RACE reads through MiXCR, listing each CDR3 protein once. The profile covers just under 900,000 distinct CDR3 sequences, with under 30% appearing a single time and 17% taken by the ten largest. The source is a woman aged 80 or over in good health. The chain recombines TRBV7-8 with TRBJ2-1, with D perhaps TRBD2 (5 bases). Sequencing was performed on blood. Written as DNA, the CDR3 is TGTGCCAGCAGCTCCCGGAGGTTCTACAATGAGCAGTTCTTC. Residues: CASSSRRFYNEQFF.